Sequencing of this T cell receptor (beta chain) was carried out in a study of cytomegalovirus exposure and HLA in healthy donors. Findings of the study overall: TCR beta V segments were, for the most part, productive about 87% or about 30% of the time in an earlier analysis.

Amplification used 60 Vbeta primers and 13 Jbeta primers. Method: immunoSEQ multiplex PCR; TCRdb's copy keeps in-frame clones and lacks some. The sample has some 120,000 clones, roughly three quarters seen once. Germline V CDR1 and CDR2: SNHLY, FYNNEI. V trimming: 10 bases; J trimming: 7 bases; junction bases outside the gene matches: 17. The CDR3 loop spans 15 amino acids. As to this clone: Antigen unknown.

The chain employs TRBV2 and TRBJ2-3, with 7 nucleotides matching TRBD1. Sequenced sample: PBMCs. The sequence came from a young man in good health and CMV-seropositive. The CDR3 DNA is TGTGCCACTCTTGACAGGGTACCGGGGTTGAATACGCAGTATTTT. This codes for CATLDRVPGLNTQYF.